This is a list of T cell receptor beta chains from one sample in a study of blood T cell repertoires in COVID-19. The table came from immunoSEQ multiplex PCR; TCRdb's copy has only in-frame clones and leaves some out. The sample consists of 26,000 or so clones, about nine tenths of them appearing once. The specimen sequenced was peripheral blood. The receptors were sampled from a human donor in a cohort sampled during active COVID-19. The donor label of this sample is uncertain. Both conserved end residues are part of each CDR3. Each record gives: clone size, J gene, V gene, D gene, CDR3 protein, CDR3 DNA. A D gene is named only where the DNA matches it firmly. Expanded clones are given a class, and other clones once, few, many or no size at all.

clone size: medium-sized; J gene: TRBJ1-1; V gene: TRBV7-3; D gene: TRBD1; CDR3 protein: CASSPGTGAEAFF; CDR3 DNA: TGTGCCAGCAGCCCAGGGACAGGGGCTGAAGCTTTCTTT
clone size: .; J gene: TRBJ2-7; V gene: TRBV28; D gene: TRBD1; CDR3 protein: CASSLLVPGGGYEQYF; CDR3 DNA: TGTGCCAGCAGTTTATTAGTTCCAGGGGGCGGCTACGAGCAGTACTTC
clone size: .; J gene: TRBJ1-1; V gene: TRBV5-4; D gene: .; CDR3 protein: CASSLGGGTEAFF; CDR3 DNA: TGTGCCAGCAGTCTGGGGGGTGGCACTGAAGCTTTCTTT
clone size: .; J gene: TRBJ2-7; V gene: TRBV7-2; D gene: .; CDR3 protein: CASSEGGSSYEQYF; CDR3 DNA: TGTGCCAGCAGCGAGGGGGGGAGCTCCTACGAGCAGTACTTC
clone size: once; J gene: TRBJ1-2; V gene: TRBV3-1/TRBV3-2; D gene: .; CDR3 protein: CASSQAGWGVSDYGYTF; CDR3 DNA: TGTGCCAGCAGCCAAGCGGGATGGGGGGTTAGTGACTATGGCTACACCTTC
clone size: .; J gene: TRBJ1-2; V gene: TRBV5-5; D gene: .; CDR3 protein: CASSLVLGAGYTF; CDR3 DNA: TGTGCCAGCAGCTTGGTTCTGGGGGCTGGCTACACCTTC
clone size: .; J gene: TRBJ2-2; V gene: TRBV5-1; D gene: TRBD2; CDR3 protein: CASSLRLAGATGELFF; CDR3 DNA: TGCGCCAGCAGCTTGAGACTAGCGGGGGCAACCGGGGAGCTGTTTTTT
clone size: .; J gene: TRBJ1-4; V gene: TRBV18; D gene: .; CDR3 protein: CASSPLSQNNEKLFF; CDR3 DNA: TGTGCCAGCTCACCACTTTCCCAGAATAATGAAAAACTGTTTTTT
clone size: few; J gene: TRBJ2-3; V gene: TRBV29-1; D gene: .; CDR3 protein: CSVALGAIGTDTQYF; CDR3 DNA: TGCAGCGTTGCACTGGGGGCAATTGGCACAGATACGCAGTATTTT
clone size: .; J gene: TRBJ2-3; V gene: TRBV7-3; D gene: .; CDR3 protein: CASSSSPLSTQYF; CDR3 DNA: TGTGCCAGCAGCTCAAGTCCCTTAAGCACGCAGTATTTT
clone size: .; J gene: TRBJ2-5; V gene: TRBV27; D gene: TRBD1; CDR3 protein: CASTRTGLLQETQYF; CDR3 DNA: TGTGCCAGCACCCGGACAGGGCTTCTCCAAGAGACCCAGTACTTC
clone size: .; J gene: TRBJ2-3; V gene: TRBV5-4; D gene: .; CDR3 protein: CASSWTADTQYF; CDR3 DNA: TGTGCCAGCAGCTGGACAGCCGATACGCAGTATTTT
clone size: .; J gene: TRBJ1-2; V gene: TRBV6-4; D gene: .; CDR3 protein: CASRPGQGVGYGYTF; CDR3 DNA: TGTGCCAGCAGACCGGGACAAGGCGTCGGGTATGGCTACACCTTC
clone size: .; J gene: TRBJ1-3; V gene: TRBV5-1; D gene: TRBD1; CDR3 protein: CASSLQGALSGNTIYF; CDR3 DNA: TGCGCCAGCAGCTTACAGGGGGCTCTAAGTGGAAACACCATATATTTT
clone size: .; J gene: TRBJ1-5; V gene: TRBV28; D gene: .; CDR3 protein: CASNTQGKLSQPQHF; CDR3 DNA: TGTGCCAGCAACACCCAGGGGAAGCTTAGTCAGCCCCAGCATTTT
clone size: .; J gene: TRBJ2-7; V gene: TRBV5-1; D gene: .; CDR3 protein: CASSLEAKISYEQYF; CDR3 DNA: TGCGCCAGCAGCTTGGAAGCCAAAATCTCCTACGAGCAGTACTTC
clone size: .; J gene: TRBJ2-7; V gene: TRBV5-1; D gene: .; CDR3 protein: CASSLAPNRATYEQYF; CDR3 DNA: TGCGCCAGCAGCTTGGCACCAAACAGGGCTACCTACGAGCAGTACTTC
clone size: .; J gene: TRBJ1-2; V gene: TRBV19; D gene: .; CDR3 protein: CASSNGAGGYTF; CDR3 DNA: TGTGCCAGTAGTAATGGCGCGGGTGGCTACACCTTC
clone size: few; J gene: TRBJ1-2; V gene: TRBV6-5; D gene: .; CDR3 protein: CASTQTGGVGYTF; CDR3 DNA: TGTGCCAGCACTCAAACCGGAGGGGTTGGCTACACCTTC
clone size: medium-sized; J gene: TRBJ2-3; V gene: TRBV2; D gene: .; CDR3 protein: CASSEQGLLSDTQYF; CDR3 DNA: TGTGCCAGCAGTGAGCAGGGATTGCTGTCAGATACGCAGTATTTT
clone size: .; J gene: TRBJ1-6; V gene: TRBV5-1; D gene: .; CDR3 protein: CASVPGGGNSPLHF; CDR3 DNA: TGCGCCAGCGTTCCGGGTGGCGGGAATTCACCCCTCCACTTT
clone size: .; J gene: TRBJ2-3; V gene: TRBV5-1; D gene: TRBD2; CDR3 protein: CASSSQPLSGGAEDTQYF; CDR3 DNA: TGCGCCAGCAGCTCCCAACCCCTTAGCGGGGGGGCCGAAGATACGCAGTATTTT
clone size: .; J gene: TRBJ2-1; V gene: TRBV6-5; D gene: .; CDR3 protein: CASSYLSGSSYNEQFF; CDR3 DNA: TGTGCCAGCAGTTACTTGTCAGGGTCCTCCTACAATGAGCAGTTCTTC
clone size: .; J gene: TRBJ2-7; V gene: TRBV6-1; D gene: TRBD2; CDR3 protein: CASSAGAKSGGRSGEQYF; CDR3 DNA: TGTGCCAGCAGTGCCGGGGCCAAGAGCGGGGGACGGTCTGGCGAGCAGTACTTC
clone size: .; J gene: TRBJ1-2; V gene: TRBV3-1/TRBV3-2; D gene: TRBD1; CDR3 protein: CASSPESRGGYTF; CDR3 DNA: TGTGCCAGCAGCCCCGAGTCCAGGGGGGGCTACACCTTC
clone size: .; J gene: TRBJ1-5; V gene: TRBV12-3/TRBV12-4; D gene: .; CDR3 protein: CASSYRDYQPQHF; CDR3 DNA: TGTGCCAGCAGTTACCGGGACTATCAGCCCCAGCATTTT
clone size: .; J gene: TRBJ1-4; V gene: TRBV10-1; D gene: .; CDR3 protein: CASSERRVGEKLFF; CDR3 DNA: TGCGCCAGCAGTGAGCGCAGGGTCGGGGAAAAACTGTTTTTT
clone size: .; J gene: TRBJ2-3; V gene: TRBV12-3/TRBV12-4; D gene: .; CDR3 protein: CASSYPGSQYF; CDR3 DNA: TGTGCCAGCAGTTATCCGGGGTCGCAGTATTTT
clone size: .; J gene: TRBJ1-6; V gene: TRBV7-2; D gene: .; CDR3 protein: CASSFYGGGSPLHF; CDR3 DNA: TGTGCCAGCAGCTTTTATGGGGGAGGATCACCCCTCCACTTT
clone size: .; J gene: TRBJ2-3; V gene: TRBV25-1; D gene: .; CDR3 protein: CASRDSTSTDTQYF; CDR3 DNA: TGTGCCAGCAGGGACTCTACTAGCACAGATACGCAGTATTTT
clone size: .; J gene: TRBJ2-7; V gene: TRBV4-1; D gene: .; CDR3 protein: CASSQVIQGYEQYF; CDR3 DNA: TGCGCCAGCAGCCAAGTAATACAGGGTTACGAGCAGTACTTC
clone size: .; J gene: TRBJ1-6; V gene: TRBV2; D gene: .; CDR3 protein: CASNRERVYSPLHF; CDR3 DNA: TGTGCCAGCAACCGGGAGAGGGTATATTCACCCCTCCACTTT
clone size: .; J gene: TRBJ2-5; V gene: TRBV7-8; D gene: .; CDR3 protein: CASSSRNPTRAETQYF; CDR3 DNA: TGTGCCAGCAGCTCCCGGAACCCGACTAGGGCAGAGACCCAGTACTTC
clone size: once; J gene: TRBJ2-3; V gene: TRBV29-1; D gene: .; CDR3 protein: CSLWEGTDTQYF; CDR3 DNA: TGCAGCCTATGGGAGGGCACAGATACGCAGTATTTT
clone size: .; J gene: TRBJ2-5; V gene: TRBV5-1; D gene: TRBD1; CDR3 protein: CASSPGTGGKETQYF; CDR3 DNA: TGCGCCAGCAGCCCAGGGACAGGCGGAAAAGAGACCCAGTACTTC
clone size: .; J gene: TRBJ2-7; V gene: TRBV10-3; D gene: TRBD2; CDR3 protein: CAAGRGDPYEQYF; CDR3 DNA: TGTGCCGCTGGGCGGGGGGACCCCTACGAGCAGTACTTC
clone size: few; J gene: TRBJ1-2; V gene: TRBV9; D gene: TRBD1; CDR3 protein: CASSGGQGSYGYTF; CDR3 DNA: TGTGCCAGCAGCGGGGGACAGGGCAGCTATGGCTACACCTTC
clone size: .; J gene: TRBJ1-1; V gene: TRBV19; D gene: TRBD1; CDR3 protein: CASSRTGIWGFMNTEAFF; CDR3 DNA: TGTGCCAGTAGTAGGACAGGGATATGGGGGTTTATGAACACTGAAGCTTTCTTT
clone size: once; J gene: TRBJ1-5; V gene: TRBV19; D gene: .; CDR3 protein: CATTVAEPNQPQHF; CDR3 DNA: TGTGCCACTACAGTGGCAGAACCGAATCAGCCCCAGCATTTT
clone size: once; J gene: TRBJ2-7; V gene: TRBV5-1; D gene: .; CDR3 protein: CASSPFEGDEQYF; CDR3 DNA: TGCGCCAGCAGCCCCTTTGAAGGGGACGAGCAGTACTTC
clone size: .; J gene: TRBJ1-4; V gene: TRBV28; D gene: TRBD1; CDR3 protein: CASRPDRVSEKLFF; CDR3 DNA: TGTGCCAGCAGACCCGACAGGGTGTCTGAAAAACTGTTTTTT
clone size: .; J gene: TRBJ2-2; V gene: TRBV5-6; D gene: TRBD1; CDR3 protein: CASSLKQGRVGELFF; CDR3 DNA: TGTGCCAGCAGCTTGAAACAGGGGCGCGTCGGGGAGCTGTTTTTT
clone size: .; J gene: TRBJ1-1; V gene: TRBV4-3; D gene: .; CDR3 protein: CASSQDPRNTEAFF; CDR3 DNA: TGCGCCAGCAGCCAAGATCCTCGTAACACTGAAGCTTTCTTT
clone size: .; J gene: TRBJ1-2; V gene: TRBV6-1; D gene: .; CDR3 protein: CASSERTEVTGYTF; CDR3 DNA: TGTGCCAGCAGTGAACGGACAGAAGTTACTGGCTACACCTTC
clone size: .; J gene: TRBJ1-6; V gene: TRBV28; D gene: .; CDR3 protein: CASSLGRSPLHF; CDR3 DNA: TGTGCCAGCAGTTTAGGGCGTTCACCCCTCCACTTT
clone size: .; J gene: TRBJ2-2; V gene: TRBV7-2; D gene: .; CDR3 protein: CASGEVSTGELFF; CDR3 DNA: TGTGCCTCCGGGGAGGTCTCGACAGGGGAGCTGTTTTTT
clone size: .; J gene: TRBJ1-6; V gene: TRBV6-5; D gene: .; CDR3 protein: CASRATGSPPLHF; CDR3 DNA: TGTGCCAGCAGGGCGACGGGGAGTCCACCCCTCCACTTT
clone size: .; J gene: TRBJ2-5; V gene: TRBV3-1/TRBV3-2; D gene: TRBD2; CDR3 protein: CASSQDTGLAGLETQYF; CDR3 DNA: TGTGCCAGCAGCCAGGATACGGGACTAGCGGGGCTGGAGACCCAGTACTTC
clone size: .; J gene: TRBJ1-1; V gene: TRBV7-9; D gene: TRBD1; CDR3 protein: CASRTGTGRNTEAFF; CDR3 DNA: TGTGCCAGCAGAACCGGGACAGGGAGGAACACTGAAGCTTTCTTT
clone size: .; J gene: TRBJ2-3; V gene: TRBV19; D gene: .; CDR3 protein: CASSSGGTDTQYF; CDR3 DNA: TGTGCCAGTAGTTCAGGGGGCACAGATACGCAGTATTTT
clone size: .; J gene: TRBJ1-4; V gene: TRBV13; D gene: TRBD1; CDR3 protein: CASSLGRVQGGEKLFF; CDR3 DNA: TGTGCCAGCAGCTTAGGCCGGGTCCAGGGGGGTGAAAAACTGTTTTTT
clone size: once; J gene: TRBJ2-1; V gene: TRBV5-1; D gene: .; CDR3 protein: CASSLGAGVGNEQFF; CDR3 DNA: TGCGCCAGCAGCTTGGGGGCAGGGGTAGGGAATGAGCAGTTCTTC
clone size: .; J gene: TRBJ1-2; V gene: TRBV11-2; D gene: TRBD1; CDR3 protein: CASSLDTGQGMNGYTF; CDR3 DNA: TGTGCCAGCAGCTTAGATACCGGACAGGGGATGAATGGCTACACCTTC
clone size: medium-sized; J gene: TRBJ2-3; V gene: TRBV27; D gene: TRBD2; CDR3 protein: CASSPFQPGTSVPDTQYF; CDR3 DNA: TGTGCCAGCAGTCCTTTCCAGCCCGGGACTAGCGTCCCAGATACGCAGTATTTT
clone size: .; J gene: TRBJ2-5; V gene: TRBV5-8; D gene: .; CDR3 protein: CASSRRGGGPRETQYF; CDR3 DNA: TGTGCCAGCAGCCGGCGTGGCGGGGGCCCACGGGAGACCCAGTACTTC
clone size: .; J gene: TRBJ2-5; V gene: TRBV19; D gene: .; CDR3 protein: CASSIASGQETQYF; CDR3 DNA: TGTGCCAGTAGTATAGCGTCAGGGCAAGAGACCCAGTACTTC
clone size: .; J gene: TRBJ2-7; V gene: TRBV4-1; D gene: .; CDR3 protein: CASSQDVIFVEQYF; CDR3 DNA: TGCGCCAGCAGCCAAGATGTTATATTCGTCGAGCAGTACTTC
clone size: .; J gene: TRBJ2-3; V gene: TRBV2; D gene: .; CDR3 protein: CASSEGRGGARDTQYF; CDR3 DNA: TGTGCCAGCAGTGAAGGGCGCGGGGGCGCGAGAGATACGCAGTATTTT
clone size: .; J gene: TRBJ2-2; V gene: TRBV7-2; D gene: TRBD2; CDR3 protein: CASSLAAGGNTGELFF; CDR3 DNA: TGTGCCAGCAGCTTAGCGGCGGGGGGGAACACCGGGGAGCTGTTTTTT
clone size: .; J gene: TRBJ2-1; V gene: TRBV6-6; D gene: .; CDR3 protein: CASKGNEQFF; CDR3 DNA: TGTGCCAGCAAGGGGAATGAGCAGTTCTTC